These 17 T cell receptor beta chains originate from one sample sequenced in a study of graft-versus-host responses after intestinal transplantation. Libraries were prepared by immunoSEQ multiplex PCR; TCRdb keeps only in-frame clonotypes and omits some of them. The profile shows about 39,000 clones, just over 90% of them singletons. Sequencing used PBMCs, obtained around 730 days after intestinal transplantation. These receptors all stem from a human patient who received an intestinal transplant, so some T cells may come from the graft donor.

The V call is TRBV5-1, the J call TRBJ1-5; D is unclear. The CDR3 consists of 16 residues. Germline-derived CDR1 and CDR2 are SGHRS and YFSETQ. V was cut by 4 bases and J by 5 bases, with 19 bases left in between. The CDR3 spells CASSLAPSQSHQPQHF. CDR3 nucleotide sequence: TGCGCCAGCAGCCTGGCCCCATCACAGAGTCATCAGCCCCAGCATTTT. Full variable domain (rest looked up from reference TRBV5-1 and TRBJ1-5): KAGVTQTPRYLIKTRGQQVTLSCSPISGHRSVSWYQQTPGQGLQFLFEYFSETQRNKGNFPGRFSGRQFSNSRSEMNVSTLELGDSALYLCASSLAPSQSHQPQHFGDGTRLSIL.

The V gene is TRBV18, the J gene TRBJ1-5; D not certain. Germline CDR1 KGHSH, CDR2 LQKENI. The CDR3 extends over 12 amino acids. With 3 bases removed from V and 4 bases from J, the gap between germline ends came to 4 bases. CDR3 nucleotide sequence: TGTGCCAGCTCACCCGTAAATCAGCCCCAGCATTTT. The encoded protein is CASSPVNQPQHF.

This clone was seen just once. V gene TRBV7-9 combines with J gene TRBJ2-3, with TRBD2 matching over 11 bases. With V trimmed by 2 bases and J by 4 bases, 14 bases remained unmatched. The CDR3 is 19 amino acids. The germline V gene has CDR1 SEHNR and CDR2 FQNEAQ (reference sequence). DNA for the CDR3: TGTGCCAGCAGCTTATCCCCGCTTAGCGGGGGGGTCTTACCAGATACGCAGTATTTT. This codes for CASSLSPLSGGVLPDTQYF.

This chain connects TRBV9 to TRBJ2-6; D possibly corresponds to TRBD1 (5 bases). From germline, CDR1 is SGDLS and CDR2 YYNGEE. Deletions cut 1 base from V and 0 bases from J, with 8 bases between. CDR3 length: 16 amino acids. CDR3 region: CASSVQGSSGANVLTF. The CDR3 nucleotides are TGTGCCAGCAGCGTACAGGGAAGCTCTGGGGCCAACGTCCTGACTTTC.

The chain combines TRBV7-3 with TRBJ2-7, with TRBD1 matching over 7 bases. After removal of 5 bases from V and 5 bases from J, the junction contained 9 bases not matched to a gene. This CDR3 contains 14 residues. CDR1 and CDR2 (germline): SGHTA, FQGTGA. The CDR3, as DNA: TGTGCCAGCAGCAGACAGGGTGGCTTGGACGAGCAGTACTTC. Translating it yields CASSRQGGLDEQYF.

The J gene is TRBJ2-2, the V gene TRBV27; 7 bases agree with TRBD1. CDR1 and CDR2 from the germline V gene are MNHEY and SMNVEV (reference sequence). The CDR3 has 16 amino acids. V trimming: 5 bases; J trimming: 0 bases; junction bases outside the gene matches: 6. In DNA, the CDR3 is TGTGCCAGCAGTGTATACACAGGGGCGAACACCGGGGAGCTGTTTTTT. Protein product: CASSVYTGANTGELFF.

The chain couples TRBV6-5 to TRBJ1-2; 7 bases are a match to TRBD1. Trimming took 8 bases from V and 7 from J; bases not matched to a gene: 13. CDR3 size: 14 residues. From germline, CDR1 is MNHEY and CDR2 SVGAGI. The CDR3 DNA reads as TGTGCCAGCGACCCGGGACAGCTGCTCAGTGGCTACACCTTC. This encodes CASDPGQLLSGYTF.

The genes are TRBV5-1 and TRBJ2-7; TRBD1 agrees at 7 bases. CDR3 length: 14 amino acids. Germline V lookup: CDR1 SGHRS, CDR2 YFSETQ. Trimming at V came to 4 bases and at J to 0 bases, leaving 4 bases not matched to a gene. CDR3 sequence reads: CASSPWTGSYEQYF. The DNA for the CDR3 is TGCGCCAGCAGCCCCTGGACAGGCTCCTACGAGCAGTACTTC.

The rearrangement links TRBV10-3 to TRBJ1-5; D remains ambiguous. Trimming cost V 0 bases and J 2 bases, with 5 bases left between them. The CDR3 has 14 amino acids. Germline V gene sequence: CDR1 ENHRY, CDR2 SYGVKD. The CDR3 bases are TGTGCCATCAGTGAGTCATGGGGCAATCAGCCCCAGCATTTT. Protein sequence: CAISESWGNQPQHF.

CDR3 in amino acids: CASSPSAGVETQYF. The CDR3 DNA sequence: TGTGCCTCTTCGCCCTCAGCGGGAGTGGAGACCCAGTACTTC. This chain connects TRBV30 to TRBJ2-5, with 8 bases that match TRBD2. Germline CDR1 GTSNPN, CDR2 SVGIG (reference sequence). The CDR3 runs 14 residues. Trimming at V came to 7 bases and at J to 5 bases, leaving 12 bases not matched to a gene.

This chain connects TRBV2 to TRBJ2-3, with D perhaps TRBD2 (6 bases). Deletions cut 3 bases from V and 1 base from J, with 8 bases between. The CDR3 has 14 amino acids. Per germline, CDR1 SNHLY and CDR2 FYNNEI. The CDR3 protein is CASSDSGGTDTQYF. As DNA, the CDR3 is TGTGCCAGCAGTGATTCGGGGGGCACAGATACGCAGTATTTT.

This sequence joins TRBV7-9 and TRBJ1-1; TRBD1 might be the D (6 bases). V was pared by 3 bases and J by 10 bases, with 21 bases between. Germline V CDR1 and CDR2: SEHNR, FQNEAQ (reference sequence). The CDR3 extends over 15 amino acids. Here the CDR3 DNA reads TGTGCCAGCAGCTTTTACCGGGACAATCCTCTTGGAGCTTTCTTT. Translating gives CASSFYRDNPLGAFF. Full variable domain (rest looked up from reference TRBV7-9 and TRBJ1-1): DTGVSQNPRHKITKRGQNVTFRCDPISEHNRLYWYRQTLGQGPEFLTYFQNEAQLEKSRLLSDRFSAERPKGSFSTLEIQRTEQGDSAMYLCASSFYRDNPLGAFFGQGTRLTVV.

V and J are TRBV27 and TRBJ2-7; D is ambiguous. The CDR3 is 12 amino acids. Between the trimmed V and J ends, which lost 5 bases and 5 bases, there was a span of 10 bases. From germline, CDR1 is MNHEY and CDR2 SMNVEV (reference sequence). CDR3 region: CASSGIGNEQYF. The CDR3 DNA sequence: TGTGCCAGCAGTGGGATTGGTAACGAGCAGTACTTC.

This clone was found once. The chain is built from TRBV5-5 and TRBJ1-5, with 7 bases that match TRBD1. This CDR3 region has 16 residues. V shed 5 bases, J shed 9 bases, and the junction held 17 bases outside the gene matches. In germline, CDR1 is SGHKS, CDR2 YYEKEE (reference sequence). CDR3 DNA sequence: TGTGCCAGCAGTTATTCGGCCGGGACAGATAGCAGGCCCCAGCATTTT. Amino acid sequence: CASSYSAGTDSRPQHF.

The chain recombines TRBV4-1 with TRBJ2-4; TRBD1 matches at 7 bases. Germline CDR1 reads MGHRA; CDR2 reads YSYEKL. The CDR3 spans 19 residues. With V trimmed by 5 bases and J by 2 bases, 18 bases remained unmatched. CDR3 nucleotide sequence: TGCGCCAGCAGCTCCCACTCCCAGGCAGGACAGGTTACCAAAAACATTCAGTACTTC. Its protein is CASSSHSQAGQVTKNIQYF.

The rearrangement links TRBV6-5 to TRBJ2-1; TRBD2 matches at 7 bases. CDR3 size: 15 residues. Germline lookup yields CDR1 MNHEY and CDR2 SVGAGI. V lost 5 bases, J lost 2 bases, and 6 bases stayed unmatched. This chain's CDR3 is CASSMASGPYNEQFF. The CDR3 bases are TGTGCCAGCAGTATGGCTAGCGGCCCCTACAATGAGCAGTTCTTC.

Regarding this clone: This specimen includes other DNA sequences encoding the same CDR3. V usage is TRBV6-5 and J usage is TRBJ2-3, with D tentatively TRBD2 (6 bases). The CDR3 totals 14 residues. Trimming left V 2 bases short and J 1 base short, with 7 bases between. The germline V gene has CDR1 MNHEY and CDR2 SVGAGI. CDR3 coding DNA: TGTGCCAGCAGTTACGGAGGGGGCACAGATACGCAGTATTTT. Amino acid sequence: CASSYGGGTDTQYF.